This TCR beta chain was captured by sequencing in a study of cytotoxic CD8 clonotypes in ibrutinib-treated CLL. The assay was immunoSEQ multiplex PCR, and TCRdb's table has in-frame clones only and misses some. The repertoire has about 84,000 clones, more than 70% of them found once; the top ten carry about 5.8%. With regard to this clone: The antigen is undetermined.

Study-wide findings and caveats: At progression, clonality fell back toward baseline after rising at ibrutinib response.

V shed 5 bases and J 3 bases; nucleotides not matched to a gene: 5. Germline V CDR1 and CDR2: LNHDA, SQIVND (reference sequence). The CDR3 sequence is 16 residues long. The sequence derives from a human donor with chronic lymphocytic leukemia. The chain uses TRBV19 and TRBJ2-1; 12 positions agree with TRBD2. The specimen comprised PBMCs, sampled before ibrutinib treatment. CDR3 coding DNA: TGTGCCAGTAGTTTCCGGACTAGCGGGATCTACAATGAGCAGTTCTTC. It specifies CASSFRTSGIYNEQFF.